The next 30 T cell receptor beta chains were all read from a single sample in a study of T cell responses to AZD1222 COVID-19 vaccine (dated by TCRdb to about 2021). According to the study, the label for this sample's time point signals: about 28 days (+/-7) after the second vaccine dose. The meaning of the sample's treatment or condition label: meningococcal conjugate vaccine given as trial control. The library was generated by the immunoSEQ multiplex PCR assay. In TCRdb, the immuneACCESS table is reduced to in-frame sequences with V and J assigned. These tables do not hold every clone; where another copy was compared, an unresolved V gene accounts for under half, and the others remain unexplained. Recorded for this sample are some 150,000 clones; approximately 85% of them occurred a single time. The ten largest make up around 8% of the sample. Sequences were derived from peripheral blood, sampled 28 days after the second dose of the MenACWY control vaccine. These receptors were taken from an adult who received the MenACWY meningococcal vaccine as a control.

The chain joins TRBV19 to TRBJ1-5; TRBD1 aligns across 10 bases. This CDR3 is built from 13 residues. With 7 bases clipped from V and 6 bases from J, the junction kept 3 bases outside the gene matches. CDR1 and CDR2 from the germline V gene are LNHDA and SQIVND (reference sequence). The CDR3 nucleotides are TGTGCCAGTAAGGGACAGGGGAGTCAGCCCCAGCATTTT. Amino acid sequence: CASKGQGSQPQHF.

CDR3 bases: TGTGCCAGCAGCCAACCGGGACAGGGTATCACCGGGGAGCTGTTTTTT. Protein sequence: CASSQPGQGITGELFF. The chain employs TRBV11-2 and TRBJ2-2; 9 bases are shared with TRBD1. The CDR3 extends over 16 amino acids. Per the germline V gene, CDR1 is SGHAT and CDR2 is FQNNGV. V shed 5 bases and J 4 bases; nucleotides not matched to a gene: 8.

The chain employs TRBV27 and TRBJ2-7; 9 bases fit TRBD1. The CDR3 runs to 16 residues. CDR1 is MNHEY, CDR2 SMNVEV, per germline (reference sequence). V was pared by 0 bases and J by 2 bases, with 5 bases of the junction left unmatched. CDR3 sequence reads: CASSLSGTGFPYEQYF. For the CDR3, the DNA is TGTGCCAGCAGTTTATCGGGGACAGGGTTCCCCTACGAGCAGTACTTC.

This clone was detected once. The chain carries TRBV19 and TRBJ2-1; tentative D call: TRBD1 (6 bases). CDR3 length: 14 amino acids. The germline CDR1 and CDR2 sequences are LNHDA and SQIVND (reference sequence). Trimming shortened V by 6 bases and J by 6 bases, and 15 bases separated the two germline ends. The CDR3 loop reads CASREPRGGNEQFF. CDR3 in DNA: TGTGCCAGTAGGGAGCCCAGGGGCGGCAATGAGCAGTTCTTC.

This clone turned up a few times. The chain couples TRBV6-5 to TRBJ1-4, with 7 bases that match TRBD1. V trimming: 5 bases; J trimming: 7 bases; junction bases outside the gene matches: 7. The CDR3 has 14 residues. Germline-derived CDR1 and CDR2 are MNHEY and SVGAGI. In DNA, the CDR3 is TGTGCCAGCAGTCTCTACCAGGGGGGTGAAAAACTGTTTTTT. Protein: CASSLYQGGEKLFF.

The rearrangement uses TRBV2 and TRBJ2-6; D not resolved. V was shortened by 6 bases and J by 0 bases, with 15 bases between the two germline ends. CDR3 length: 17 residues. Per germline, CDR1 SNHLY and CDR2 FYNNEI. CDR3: CASSPEGALSGANVLTF. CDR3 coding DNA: TGTGCCAGCAGCCCAGAAGGAGCGCTCTCTGGGGCCAACGTCCTGACTTTC.

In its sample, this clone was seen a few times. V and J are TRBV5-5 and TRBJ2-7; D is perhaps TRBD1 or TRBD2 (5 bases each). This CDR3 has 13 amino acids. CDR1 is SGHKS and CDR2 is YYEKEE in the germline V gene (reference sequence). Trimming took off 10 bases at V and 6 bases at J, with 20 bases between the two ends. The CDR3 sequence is CAPNPGQGGEQYF. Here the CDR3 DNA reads TGTGCCCCTAACCCGGGGCAGGGTGGCGAGCAGTACTTC.

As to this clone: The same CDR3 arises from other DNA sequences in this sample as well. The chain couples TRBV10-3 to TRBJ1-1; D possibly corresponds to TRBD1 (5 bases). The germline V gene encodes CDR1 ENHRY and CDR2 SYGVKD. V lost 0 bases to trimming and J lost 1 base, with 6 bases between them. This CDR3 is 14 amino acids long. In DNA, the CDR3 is TGTGCCATCAGTGAGTCAGGACAGAACACTGAAGCTTTCTTT. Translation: CAISESGQNTEAFF.

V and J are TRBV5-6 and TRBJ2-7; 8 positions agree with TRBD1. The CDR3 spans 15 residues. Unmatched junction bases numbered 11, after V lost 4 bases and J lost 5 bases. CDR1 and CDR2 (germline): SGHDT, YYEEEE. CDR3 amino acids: CASSQVGQGAHEQYV. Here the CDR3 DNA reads TGTGCCAGCAGCCAGGTCGGGCAGGGGGCCCACGAGCAGTACGTC.

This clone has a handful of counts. The CDR3 sequence: CASSFDRVVGETFF. CDR3 DNA: TGTGCCAGCAGTTTTGACAGGGTGGTTGGGGAAACTTTCTTT. The gene calls are TRBV28 and TRBJ1-1; TRBD1 aligns across 7 bases. Germline lookup yields CDR1 MDHEN and CDR2 SYDVKM. The CDR3 consists of 14 residues. V trimming: 3 bases; J trimming: 12 bases; junction bases outside the gene matches: 13.

CDR3 sequence: CASSSYKTGADTEAFF. CDR3 in DNA: TGTGCCAGCAGCTCGTATAAGACAGGCGCCGACACTGAAGCTTTCTTT. V usage is TRBV5-4 and J usage is TRBJ1-1; D is perhaps TRBD1 (6 bases). Germline assignment: CDR1 SGHNT and CDR2 YYREEE (reference sequence). The length of the CDR3 is 16 residues. V shed 3 bases and J shed 3 bases, with 18 bases lying between them.

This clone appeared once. The CDR3 here is CASSLVGGFRECYTF. In DNA, the CDR3 is TGTGCCAGCAGCCTGGTCGGGGGGTTCCGGGAATGCTACACCTTC. This rearrangement joins TRBV6-7 to TRBJ1-2, with TRBD1 as a possible D gene (5 bases). TRBV6-7 is marked as an open reading frame, function uncertain. This CDR3 has 15 amino acids. The V and J ends lost 6 bases and 9 bases respectively, with 23 bases between them.

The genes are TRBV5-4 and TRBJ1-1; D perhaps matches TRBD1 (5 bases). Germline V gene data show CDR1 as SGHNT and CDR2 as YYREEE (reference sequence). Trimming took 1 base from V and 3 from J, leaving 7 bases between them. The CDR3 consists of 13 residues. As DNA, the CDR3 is TGTGCCAGCAGCTTGAGAGGGGACACTGAAGCTTTCTTT. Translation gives CASSLRGDTEAFF.

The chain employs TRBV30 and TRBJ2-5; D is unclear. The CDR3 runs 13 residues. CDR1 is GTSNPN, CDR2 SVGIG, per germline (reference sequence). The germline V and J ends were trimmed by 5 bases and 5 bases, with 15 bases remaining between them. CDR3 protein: CAWEHRVVETQYF. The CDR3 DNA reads TGTGCCTGGGAACATAGGGTGGTGGAGACCCAGTACTTC.

The CDR3 nucleotides are TGTGCCATCAGTGGGCTAGCGGGAGACAATGAGCAGTTCTTC. Translated, it gives CAISGLAGDNEQFF. This sequence joins TRBV10-3 and TRBJ2-1, with 10 bases identical to TRBD2. Unmatched junction bases numbered 2, after V lost 4 bases and J lost 5 bases. The germline gives CDR1 ENHRY, CDR2 SYGVKD. The CDR3 is made up of 14 amino acids.

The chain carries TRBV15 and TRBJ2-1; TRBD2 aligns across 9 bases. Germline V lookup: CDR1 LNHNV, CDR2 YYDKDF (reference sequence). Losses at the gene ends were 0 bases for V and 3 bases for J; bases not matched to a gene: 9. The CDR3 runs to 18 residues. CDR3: CATSRDMASGELYNEQFF. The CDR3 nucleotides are TGTGCCACCAGCAGAGATATGGCTAGCGGGGAACTCTACAATGAGCAGTTCTTC.

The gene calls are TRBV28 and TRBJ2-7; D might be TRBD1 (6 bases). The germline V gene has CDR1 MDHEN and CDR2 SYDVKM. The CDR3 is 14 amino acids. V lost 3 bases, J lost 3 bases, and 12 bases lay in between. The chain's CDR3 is CASSFTGTDYEQYF. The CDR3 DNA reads TGTGCCAGCAGTTTTACAGGGACGGACTACGAGCAGTACTTC.

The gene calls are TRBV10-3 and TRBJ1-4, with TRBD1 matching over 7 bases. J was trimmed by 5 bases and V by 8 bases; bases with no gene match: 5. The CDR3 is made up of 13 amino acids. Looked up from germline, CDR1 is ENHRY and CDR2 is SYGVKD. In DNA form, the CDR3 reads TGTGCCATCGGCCGGGACAGAAATGAAAAACTGTTTTTT. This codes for CAIGRDRNEKLFF.

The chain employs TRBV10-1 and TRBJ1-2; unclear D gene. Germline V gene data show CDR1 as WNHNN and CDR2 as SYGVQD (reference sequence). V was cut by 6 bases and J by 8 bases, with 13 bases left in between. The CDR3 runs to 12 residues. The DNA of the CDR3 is TGCGCCAGCAGCCTAAGACGGAGCGGCTACACCTTC. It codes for CASSLRRSGYTF.

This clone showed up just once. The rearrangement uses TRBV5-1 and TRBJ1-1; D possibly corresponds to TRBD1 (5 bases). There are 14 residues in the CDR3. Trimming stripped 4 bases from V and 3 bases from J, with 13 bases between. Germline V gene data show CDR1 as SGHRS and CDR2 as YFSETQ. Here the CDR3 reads CASSPRGVDTEAFF. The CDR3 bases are TGCGCCAGCAGCCCCCGGGGGGTCGACACTGAAGCTTTCTTT. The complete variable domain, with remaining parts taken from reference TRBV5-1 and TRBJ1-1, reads KAGVTQTPRYLIKTRGQQVTLSCSPISGHRSVSWYQQTPGQGLQFLFEYFSETQRNKGNFPGRFSGRQFSNSRSEMNVSTLELGDSALYLCASSPRGVDTEAFFGQGTRLTVV.

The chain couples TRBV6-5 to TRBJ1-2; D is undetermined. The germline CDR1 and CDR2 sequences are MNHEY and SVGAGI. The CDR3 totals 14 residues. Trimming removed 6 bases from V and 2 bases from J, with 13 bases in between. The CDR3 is CASRNPDGNYGYTF. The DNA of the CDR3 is TGTGCCAGCAGAAATCCCGACGGCAACTATGGCTACACCTTC.

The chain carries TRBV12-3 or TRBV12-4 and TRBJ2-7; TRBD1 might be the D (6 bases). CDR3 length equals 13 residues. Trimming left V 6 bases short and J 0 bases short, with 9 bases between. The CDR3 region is CASRRDISYEQYF. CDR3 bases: TGTGCCAGCAGGAGGGACATCTCCTACGAGCAGTACTTC.

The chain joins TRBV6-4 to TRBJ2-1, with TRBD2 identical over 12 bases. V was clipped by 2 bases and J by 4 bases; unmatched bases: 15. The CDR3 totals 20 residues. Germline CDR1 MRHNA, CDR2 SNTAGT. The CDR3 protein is CASSDELAGGESVMYNEQFF. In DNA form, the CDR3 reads TGTGCCAGCAGTGACGAACTAGCGGGAGGAGAAAGCGTAATGTACAATGAGCAGTTCTTC.

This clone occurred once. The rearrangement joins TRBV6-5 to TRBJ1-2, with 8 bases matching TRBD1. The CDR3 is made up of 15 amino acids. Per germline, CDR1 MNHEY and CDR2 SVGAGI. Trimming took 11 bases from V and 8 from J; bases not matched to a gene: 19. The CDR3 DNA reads TGTGCCGGACGACAGGGGATGGAAGTAACGAAAGGCTACACCTTC. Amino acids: CAGRQGMEVTKGYTF.

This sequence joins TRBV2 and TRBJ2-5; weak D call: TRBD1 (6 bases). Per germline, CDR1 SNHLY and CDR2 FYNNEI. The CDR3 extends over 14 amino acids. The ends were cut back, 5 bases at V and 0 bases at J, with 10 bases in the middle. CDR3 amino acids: CASSLQGNQETQYF. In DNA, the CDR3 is TGTGCCAGCAGTCTTCAGGGGAACCAAGAGACCCAGTACTTC.

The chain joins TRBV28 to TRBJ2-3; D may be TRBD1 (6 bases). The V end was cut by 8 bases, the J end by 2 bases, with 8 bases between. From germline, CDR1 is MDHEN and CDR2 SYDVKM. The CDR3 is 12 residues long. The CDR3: CASSGDTDTQYF. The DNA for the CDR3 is TGTGCCAGCTCAGGGGACACAGATACGCAGTATTTT.

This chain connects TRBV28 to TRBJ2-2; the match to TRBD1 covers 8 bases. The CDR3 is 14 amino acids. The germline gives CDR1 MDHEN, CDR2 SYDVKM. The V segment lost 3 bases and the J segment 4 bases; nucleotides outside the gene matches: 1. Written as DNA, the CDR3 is TGTGCCAGCAGTTTTCAGGGGGCCACCGGGGAGCTGTTTTTT. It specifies CASSFQGATGELFF.

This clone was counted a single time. The chain's CDR3 is CASSYVNTEAFF. The CDR3 DNA reads TGTGCCAGCAGTTACGTGAACACTGAAGCTTTCTTT. This chain joins TRBV12-3 or TRBV12-4 and TRBJ1-1; no clear D gene. CDR3 length: 12 amino acids. V was clipped by 4 bases and J by 0 bases, with 3 bases between them.

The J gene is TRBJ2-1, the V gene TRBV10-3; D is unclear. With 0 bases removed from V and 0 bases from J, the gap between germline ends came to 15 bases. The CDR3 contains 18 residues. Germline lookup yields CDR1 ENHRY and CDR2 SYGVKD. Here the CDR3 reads CAISESRSSSSSYNEQFF. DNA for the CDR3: TGTGCCATCAGTGAGTCGAGGAGTTCCTCCAGCTCCTACAATGAGCAGTTCTTC.

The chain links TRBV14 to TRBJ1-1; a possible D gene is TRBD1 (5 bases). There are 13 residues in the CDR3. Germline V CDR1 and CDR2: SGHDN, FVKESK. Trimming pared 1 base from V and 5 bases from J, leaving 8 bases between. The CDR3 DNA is TGTGCCAGCAGCCAAGGGCAGGGAACTGAAGCTTTCTTT. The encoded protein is CASSQGQGTEAFF.